The clone carrying this T cell receptor (beta chain) was observed a single time. The antigen is not known. TCRdb's copy holds only in-frame clones and misses some; the assay was immunoSEQ multiplex PCR. The sample carries around 45,000 clones, 92% recorded once. This specimen comes from a study of graft-versus-host responses after intestinal transplantation. Study outcomes and limitations: Allografts of one patient group, those with graft-donor T cell macrochimerism, had high graft-versus-host to host-versus-graft clonal ratios.

The starting material was unstimulated CD4+ T cells sorted from spleen or lymph node cells, obtained before transplant. This sequence originates from a human donor who was the organ donor for an intestinal transplant.

The CDR3 reads CASSDSGAKNIQYF. The CDR3 DNA sequence: TGTGCCAGCAGTGACAGTGGGGCCAAAAACATTCAGTACTTC. The chain is built from TRBV2 and TRBJ2-4; the D is unclear. This CDR3 comprises 14 residues. Germline assignment: CDR1 SNHLY and CDR2 FYNNEI. V lost 3 bases, J lost 1 base, and 7 bases lay in between.